The clone carrying this TCR beta chain was observed once. This sample is part of a study of control samples from healthy donors and cancer patients. Germline V gene data show CDR1 as MDHEN and CDR2 as SYDVKM. Trimming removed 6 bases from V and 6 bases from J; junction bases left unmatched: 9. The CDR3 runs 14 residues. Libraries were prepared by immunoSEQ multiplex PCR; TCRdb keeps only in-frame clonotypes and omits some of them. The sample holds some 150,000 clones, over 90% seen once. The sample was blood. This clonotype originated in a man aged 50-60 years in good health. The V and J genes are TRBV28 and TRBJ2-3, with 7 bases lining up with TRBD1. The CDR3 nucleotides read TGTGCCAGCAGGGTCACAGGGGAATGGGATACGCAGTATTTT. Translated: CASRVTGEWDTQYF.